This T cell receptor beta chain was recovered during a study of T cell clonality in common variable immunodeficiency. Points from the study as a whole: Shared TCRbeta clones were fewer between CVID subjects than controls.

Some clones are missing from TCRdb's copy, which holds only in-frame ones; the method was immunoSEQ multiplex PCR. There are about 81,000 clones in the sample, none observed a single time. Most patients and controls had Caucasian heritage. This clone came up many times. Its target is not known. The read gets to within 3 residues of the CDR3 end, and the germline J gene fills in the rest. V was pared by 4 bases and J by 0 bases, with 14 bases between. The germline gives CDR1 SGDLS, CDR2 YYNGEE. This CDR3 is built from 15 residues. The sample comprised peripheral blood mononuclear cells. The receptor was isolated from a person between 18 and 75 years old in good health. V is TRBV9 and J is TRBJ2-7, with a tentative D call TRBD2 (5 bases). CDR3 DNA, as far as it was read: TGTGCCAGCAGCCCTCTTCAGCGGAGCTCCTACGAG. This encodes CASSPLQRSSYE. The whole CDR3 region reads CASSPLQRSSYEQYF. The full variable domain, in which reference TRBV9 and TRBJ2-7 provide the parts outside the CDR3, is DSGVTQTPKHLITATGQRVTLRCSPRSGDLSVYWYQQSLDQGLQFLIQYYNGEERAKGNILERFSAQQFPDLHSELNLSSLELGDSALYFCASSPLQRSSYEQYFGPGTRLTVT.